The rows below give T cell receptor beta chains drawn from one sample of a study of blood T cell repertoires in COVID-19. Produced via immunoSEQ multiplex PCR; TCRdb's table is partial and in-frame only. The data hold 390,000 or so clones, with about 87% observed a single time. Sequenced input: peripheral blood. The receptors shown here come from a woman in her 30s with COVID-19, enrolled during active disease. Both conserved end residues are trimmed from each CDR3. The size entry is marked missing in some rows and otherwise reads once, few, many or a size class.

V,size,CDR3
TRBV28,-,ASSFRGRGQTGELF
TRBV18,once,ASSPIPSGTDTQY
TRBV7-2,-,ASSLKPAGAAEQY
TRBV7-9,few,ASSSQSNTEAF
TRBV3-1/TRBV3-2,-,ASSQLRGGVQETQY
TRBV11-2,-,ASRQRGVTEAF
TRBV6-1,-,ASSGTGIYNSPLH
TRBV4-2,-,ASSQDLLQPQH
TRBV5-1,-,ASSLGGSGTFSEQY
TRBV30,few,AWIPRLAGDYEQF
TRBV29-1,-,SAVPGIQDEQY
TRBV28,-,ASSLSSGRVRLNTQY
TRBV28,-,ASSSSGRAENEQF
TRBV27,-,ASSPGDRFYEQY
TRBV6-5,-,ASSYGGGTDTQY
TRBV9,-,ASSPGTSGYNEQF
TRBV4-3,-,ASSQDQGQPQH
TRBV4-2,-,ASRETSAYNEQF
TRBV5-4,-,ASSLDRTSGSDEQY
TRBV4-1,-,ASSQDLRSAF
TRBV6-5,-,ASTRAETQY
TRBV6-1,-,ASSEGQGATGANVLT
TRBV7-5,-,VRSSQGIRSYEQY
TRBV3-1/TRBV3-2,-,ASKVAGGPGNEQF
TRBV3-1/TRBV3-2,-,ASSHGLAETQY
TRBV28,-,ASSLRTGHQPQH
TRBV5-1,-,ASSLLGTHTGELF
TRBV30,-,AWSVGRLSETQY
TRBV6-5,-,ASRGLNSWNIQY
TRBV19,-,ASSTGRVPRGGYGYT
TRBV30,-,AWRFPGLNTGELF
TRBV6-1,once,ASSEARQYNEQF
TRBV7-2,-,ASSLGPYNSPLH
TRBV2,-,ASSDWTGNTEAF
TRBV14,few,ASSPALGLGFYEQF
TRBV19,-,ASSIVGGREEQF
TRBV11-3,few,ASSQQGLEQF
TRBV9,-,ASSAGTSLTQETQY
TRBV30,-,AWSKRQGFPEAF
TRBV10-2,once,ASSGQGAGELF
TRBV28,-,ASSLTSGRVHEQF
TRBV24-1,once,ATSDARQGGTGELF
TRBV30,-,AWTPSGSGEQY
TRBV15,-,ATSAPRRGVEKLF
TRBV28,-,ASSLFTRNEKLF
TRBV30,-,AIITGTTNSPLH